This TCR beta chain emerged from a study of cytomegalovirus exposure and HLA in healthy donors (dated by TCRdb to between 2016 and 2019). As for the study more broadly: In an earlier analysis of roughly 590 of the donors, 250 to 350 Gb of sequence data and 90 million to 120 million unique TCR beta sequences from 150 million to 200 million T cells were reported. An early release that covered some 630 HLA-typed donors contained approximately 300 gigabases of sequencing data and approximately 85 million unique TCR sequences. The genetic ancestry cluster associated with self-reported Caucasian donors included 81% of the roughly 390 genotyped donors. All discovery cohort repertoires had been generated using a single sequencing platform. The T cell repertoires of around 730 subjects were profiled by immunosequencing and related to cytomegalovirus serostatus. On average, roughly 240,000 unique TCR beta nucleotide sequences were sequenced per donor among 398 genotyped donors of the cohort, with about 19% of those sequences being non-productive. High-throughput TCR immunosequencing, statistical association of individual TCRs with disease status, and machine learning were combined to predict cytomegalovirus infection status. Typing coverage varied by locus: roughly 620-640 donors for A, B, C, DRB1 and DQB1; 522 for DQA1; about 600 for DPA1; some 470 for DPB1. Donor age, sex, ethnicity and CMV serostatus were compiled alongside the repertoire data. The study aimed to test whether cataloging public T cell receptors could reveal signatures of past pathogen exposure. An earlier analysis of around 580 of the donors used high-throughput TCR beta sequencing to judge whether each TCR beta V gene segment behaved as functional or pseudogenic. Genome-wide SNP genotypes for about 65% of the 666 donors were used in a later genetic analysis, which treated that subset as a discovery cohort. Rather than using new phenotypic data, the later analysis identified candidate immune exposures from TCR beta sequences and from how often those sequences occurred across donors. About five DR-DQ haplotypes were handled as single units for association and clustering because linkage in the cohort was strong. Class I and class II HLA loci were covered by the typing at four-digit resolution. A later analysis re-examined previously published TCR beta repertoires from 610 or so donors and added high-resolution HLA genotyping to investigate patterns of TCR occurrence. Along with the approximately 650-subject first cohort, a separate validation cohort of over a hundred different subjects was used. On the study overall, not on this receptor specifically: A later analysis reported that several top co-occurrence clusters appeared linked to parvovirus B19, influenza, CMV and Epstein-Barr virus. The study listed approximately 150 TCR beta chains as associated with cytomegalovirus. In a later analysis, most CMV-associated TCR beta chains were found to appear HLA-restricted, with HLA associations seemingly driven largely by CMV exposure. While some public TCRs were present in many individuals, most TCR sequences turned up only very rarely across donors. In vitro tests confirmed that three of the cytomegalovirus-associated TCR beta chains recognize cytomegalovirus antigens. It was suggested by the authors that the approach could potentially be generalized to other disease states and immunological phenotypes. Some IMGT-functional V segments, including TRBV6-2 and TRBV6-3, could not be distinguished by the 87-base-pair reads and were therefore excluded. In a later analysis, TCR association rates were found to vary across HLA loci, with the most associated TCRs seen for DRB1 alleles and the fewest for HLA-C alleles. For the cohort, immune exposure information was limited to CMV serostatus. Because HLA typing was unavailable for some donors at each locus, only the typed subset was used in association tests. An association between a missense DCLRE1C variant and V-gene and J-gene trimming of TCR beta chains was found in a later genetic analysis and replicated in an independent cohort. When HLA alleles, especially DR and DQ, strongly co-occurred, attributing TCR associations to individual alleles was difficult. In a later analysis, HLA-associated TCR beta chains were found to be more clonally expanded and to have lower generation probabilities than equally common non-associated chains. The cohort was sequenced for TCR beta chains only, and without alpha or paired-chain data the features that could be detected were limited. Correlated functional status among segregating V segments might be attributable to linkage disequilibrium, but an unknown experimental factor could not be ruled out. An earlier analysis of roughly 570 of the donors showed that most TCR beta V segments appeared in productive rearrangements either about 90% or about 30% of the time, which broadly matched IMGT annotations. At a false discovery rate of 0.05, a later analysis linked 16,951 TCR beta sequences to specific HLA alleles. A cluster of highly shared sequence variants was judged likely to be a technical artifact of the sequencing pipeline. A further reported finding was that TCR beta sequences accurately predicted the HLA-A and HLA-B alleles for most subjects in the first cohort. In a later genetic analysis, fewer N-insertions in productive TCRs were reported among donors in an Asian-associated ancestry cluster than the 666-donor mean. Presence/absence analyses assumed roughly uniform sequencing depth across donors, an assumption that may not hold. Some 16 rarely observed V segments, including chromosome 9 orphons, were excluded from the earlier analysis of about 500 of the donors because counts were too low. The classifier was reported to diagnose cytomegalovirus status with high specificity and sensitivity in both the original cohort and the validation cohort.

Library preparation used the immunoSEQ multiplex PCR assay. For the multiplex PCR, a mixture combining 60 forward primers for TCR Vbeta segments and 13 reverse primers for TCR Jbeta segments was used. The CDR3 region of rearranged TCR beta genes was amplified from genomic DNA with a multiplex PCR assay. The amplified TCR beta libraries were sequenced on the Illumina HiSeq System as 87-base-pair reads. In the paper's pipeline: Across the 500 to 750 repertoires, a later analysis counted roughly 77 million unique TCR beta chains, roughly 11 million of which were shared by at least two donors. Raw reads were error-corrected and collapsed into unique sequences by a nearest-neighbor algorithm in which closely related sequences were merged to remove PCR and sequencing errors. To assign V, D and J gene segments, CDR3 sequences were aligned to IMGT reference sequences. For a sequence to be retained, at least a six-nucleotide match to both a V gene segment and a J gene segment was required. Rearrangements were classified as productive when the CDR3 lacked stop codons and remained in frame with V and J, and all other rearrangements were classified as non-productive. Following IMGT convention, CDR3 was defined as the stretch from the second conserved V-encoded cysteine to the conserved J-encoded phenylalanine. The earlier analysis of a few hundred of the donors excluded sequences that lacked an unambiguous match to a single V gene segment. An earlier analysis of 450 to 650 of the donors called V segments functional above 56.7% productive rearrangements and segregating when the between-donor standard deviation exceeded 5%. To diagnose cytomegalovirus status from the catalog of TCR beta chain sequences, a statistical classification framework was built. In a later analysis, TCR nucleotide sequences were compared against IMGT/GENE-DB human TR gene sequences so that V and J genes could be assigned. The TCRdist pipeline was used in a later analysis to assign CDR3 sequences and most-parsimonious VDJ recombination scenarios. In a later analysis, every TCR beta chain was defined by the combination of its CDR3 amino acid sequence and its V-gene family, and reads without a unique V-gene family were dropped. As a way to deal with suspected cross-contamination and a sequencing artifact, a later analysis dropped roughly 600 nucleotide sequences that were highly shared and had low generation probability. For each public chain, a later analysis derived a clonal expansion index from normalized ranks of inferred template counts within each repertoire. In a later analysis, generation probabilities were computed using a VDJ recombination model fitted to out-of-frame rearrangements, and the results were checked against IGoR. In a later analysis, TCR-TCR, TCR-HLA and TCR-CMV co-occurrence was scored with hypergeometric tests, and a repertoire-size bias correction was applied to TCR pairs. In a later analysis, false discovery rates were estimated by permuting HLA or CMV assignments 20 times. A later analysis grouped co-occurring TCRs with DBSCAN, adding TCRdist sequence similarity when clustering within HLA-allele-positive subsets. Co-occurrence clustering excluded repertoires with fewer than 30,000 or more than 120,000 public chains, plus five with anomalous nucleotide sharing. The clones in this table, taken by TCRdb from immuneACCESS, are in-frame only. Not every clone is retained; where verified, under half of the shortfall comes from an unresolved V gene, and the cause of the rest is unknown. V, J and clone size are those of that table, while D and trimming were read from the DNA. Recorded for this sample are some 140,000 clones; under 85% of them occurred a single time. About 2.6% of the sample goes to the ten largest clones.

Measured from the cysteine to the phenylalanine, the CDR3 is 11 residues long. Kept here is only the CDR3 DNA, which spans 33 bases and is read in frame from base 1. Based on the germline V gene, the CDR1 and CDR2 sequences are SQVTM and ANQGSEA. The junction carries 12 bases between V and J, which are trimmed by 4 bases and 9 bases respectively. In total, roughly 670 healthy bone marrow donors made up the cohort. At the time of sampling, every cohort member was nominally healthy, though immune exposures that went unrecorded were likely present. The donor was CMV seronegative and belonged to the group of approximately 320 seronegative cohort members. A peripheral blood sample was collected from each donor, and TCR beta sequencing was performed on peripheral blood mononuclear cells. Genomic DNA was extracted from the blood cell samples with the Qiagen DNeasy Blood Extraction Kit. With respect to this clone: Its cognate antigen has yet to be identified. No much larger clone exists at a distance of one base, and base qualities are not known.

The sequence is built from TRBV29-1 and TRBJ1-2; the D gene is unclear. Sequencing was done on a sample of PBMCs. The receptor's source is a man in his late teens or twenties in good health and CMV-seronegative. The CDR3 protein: CSVGAVSRYTF. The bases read TGCAGCGTTGGGGCAGTAAGTCGCTACACCTTC.